This T cell receptor (beta chain) comes out of a study of PD-1 blockade in mismatch repair-deficient tumors. Study in general: Patients had 11 to 13 mismatch repair-deficient cancer types and were previously treated and progressing.

Every patient had mismatch repair deficiency by PCR or immunohistochemistry. Some clones are missing from TCRdb's copy, which holds only in-frame ones; the method was immunoSEQ multiplex PCR. Of approximately 25,000 clones listed, approximately 83% are singletons. Details on this clone: Its specificity is not known.

V was clipped by 2 bases and J by 6 bases; unmatched bases: 1. The CDR3 is made up of 14 amino acids. Per germline, CDR1 SGHNT and CDR2 YENEEA. Study-level results: After pembrolizumab, tumor-resident clones rose rapidly, then generally contracted before radiologic responses.

The gene calls are TRBV11-3 and TRBJ2-3; 11 bases line up with TRBD2. This clonotype was sampled from an adult with mismatch repair-deficient cancer. The sequences come from peripheral blood, collected 12 weeks after starting pembrolizumab. The DNA for the CDR3 is TGTGCCAGCAGCTTAATAGCGGGAGGGGATACGCAGTATTTT. Translated, it gives CASSLIAGGDTQYF.